This T cell receptor (beta chain) was identified during a study of cytomegalovirus exposure and HLA in healthy donors (dated by TCRdb to the late 2010s). In terms of the full investigation: According to an earlier analysis of 587 of the donors, 150 million to 200 million T cells yielded 100 million or so unique TCR beta sequences and around 280 Gb of sequence data. In the later analysis, no new phenotypic data were used to find candidate immune exposures; instead, reliance was placed on TCR beta sequences and their occurrence across donors. A later genetic analysis used genome-wide SNP genotypes for about 65% of the 666 donors, treating that subset as a discovery cohort. High-throughput TCR immunosequencing, statistical association of individual TCRs with disease status, and machine learning were combined to predict cytomegalovirus infection status. Using immunosequencing, the study profiled T cell repertoires from about 620 subjects and related those repertoires to cytomegalovirus serostatus. In a later analysis, previously published TCR beta repertoires from more than 500 donors were re-analyzed and high-resolution HLA genotyping was added so that TCR occurrence patterns could be studied. Alongside the repertoire data, information on donor age, sex, ethnicity and CMV serostatus was compiled. An early release that covered approximately 600 HLA-typed donors contained approximately 300 gigabases of sequencing data and tens of millions of unique TCR sequences. Among the roughly 380 genotyped donors, approximately 77% belonged to the genetic ancestry cluster associated with self-reported Caucasian donors. In an earlier analysis of a few hundred of the donors, high-throughput TCR beta sequencing was used to judge whether each TCR beta V gene segment behaved as functional or pseudogenic. HLA typing covered class I and class II loci at four-digit resolution. Besides the first cohort of 550 to 750 subjects, a separate validation cohort made up of some 110 different subjects was used. The number of typed donors differed by locus: roughly 629-640 for A, B, C, DRB1 and DQB1; 500 to 550 for DQA1; about 600 for DPA1; and roughly 490 for DPB1. The study aimed to test whether cataloging public T cell receptors could reveal signatures of past pathogen exposure. Every repertoire in the discovery cohort had been generated on one and the same sequencing platform. Four or five DR-DQ haplotypes were handled as single units for association and clustering because linkage in the cohort was strong. On average, 235,054 unique TCR beta nucleotide sequences were sequenced per donor among several hundred genotyped donors of the cohort, with about 17% of those sequences being non-productive. Findings and caveats that apply to the study as a whole: Most TCR sequences were observed very rarely across donors, whereas some public TCRs were present in many individuals. This cohort had only TCR beta chains sequenced, and the lack of alpha or paired-chain data limited which features could be detected. When HLA alleles, especially DR and DQ, strongly co-occurred, TCR associations were difficult to assign to individual alleles. In a later genetic analysis, fewer N-insertions in productive TCRs were reported among donors in an Asian-associated ancestry cluster than the approximately 710-donor mean. The earlier analysis of about 600 of the donors excluded 15 to 20 rarely observed V segments, including chromosome 9 orphons, because counts were too low. Because HLA typing was missing for some donors at each locus, association tests included only the typed subset. Compared with equally common non-associated chains, HLA-associated TCR beta chains in a later analysis were more clonally expanded and had lower generation probabilities. The classifier was reported to diagnose cytomegalovirus status with high specificity and sensitivity in both the original cohort and the validation cohort. A total of 150 to 200 TCR beta chains were listed by the study as associated with cytomegalovirus. Presence/absence analyses assumed roughly uniform sequencing depth across donors, an assumption that may not hold. Correlated functional status among segregating V segments might reflect linkage disequilibrium, but an unknown experimental factor could not be ruled out. An earlier analysis of approximately 500 of the donors showed that most TCR beta V segments appeared in productive rearrangements either about 90% or about 30% of the time, which broadly matched IMGT annotations. In a later analysis, TCR association rates were found to vary across HLA loci, with the most associated TCRs seen for DRB1 alleles and the fewest for HLA-C alleles. According to a later analysis, parvovirus B19, influenza, CMV and Epstein-Barr virus appeared linked to several top co-occurrence clusters. V-gene and J-gene trimming of TCR beta chains was associated with a missense DCLRE1C variant in a later genetic analysis, and the association was replicated in an independent cohort. In a later analysis, most CMV-associated TCR beta chains were found to appear HLA-restricted, with HLA associations seemingly driven largely by CMV exposure. The authors suggested that the approach could potentially be extended to other disease states and immunological phenotypes. The 87-base-pair reads could not distinguish some IMGT-functional V segments, including TRBV6-2 and TRBV6-3, so those segments were excluded. In vitro tests confirmed that three of the cytomegalovirus-associated TCR beta chains recognize cytomegalovirus antigens. Immune exposure information for the cohort was limited to CMV serostatus. In a later analysis, some 18,000 TCR beta sequences were associated with specific HLA alleles at a false discovery rate of 0.05. A further reported finding was that TCR beta sequences accurately predicted the HLA-A and HLA-B alleles for most subjects in the first cohort. A cluster of highly shared sequence variants was judged likely to be a technical artifact of the sequencing pipeline.

The cohort consisted of 666 healthy bone marrow donors. At the time of sampling, all cohort members were nominally healthy, though unrecorded immune exposures were likely present. The donor was CMV seronegative and was included in the group of 352 seronegative cohort members. Every donor gave a peripheral blood sample, and the peripheral blood mononuclear cells from that sample were used for TCR beta sequencing. Genomic DNA was extracted from the blood cell samples with the Qiagen DNeasy Blood Extraction Kit. Receptor amplification or capture employed the immunoSEQ multiplex PCR assay. For the multiplex PCR, a mixture combining 60 forward primers for TCR Vbeta segments and 13 reverse primers for TCR Jbeta segments was used. The CDR3 region of rearranged TCR beta genes was amplified from genomic DNA with a multiplex PCR assay. Amplified TCR beta libraries were sequenced as 87-base-pair reads on the Illumina HiSeq System. In the authors' own workflow: A later analysis tallied approximately 87 million unique TCR beta chains across the 640 or so repertoires, and approximately 9.9 million of those chains were shared by two or more donors. A nearest-neighbor algorithm error-corrected the raw reads and collapsed the reads into unique sequences, merging closely related sequences to remove PCR and sequencing errors. Alignment of CDR3 sequences to IMGT reference sequences was used to assign V, D and J gene segments. For a sequence to be retained, a match of at least six nucleotides was required to both a V gene segment and a J gene segment. Rearrangements were classified as productive when the CDR3 lacked stop codons and remained in frame with V and J, and all other rearrangements were classified as non-productive. CDR3 was defined according to IMGT convention as the region running from the second conserved V-encoded cysteine to the conserved J-encoded phenylalanine. Sequences without an unambiguous match to a single V gene segment were excluded from the earlier analysis of 450 to 650 of the donors. In an earlier analysis of 587 of the donors, a V segment was called functional when productive rearrangements were above 56.7%, and segregating when the standard deviation between donors exceeded 5%. A statistical classification framework was built to diagnose cytomegalovirus status from the catalog of TCR beta chain sequences. In a later analysis, TCR nucleotide sequences were compared against IMGT/GENE-DB human TR gene sequences so that V and J genes could be assigned. A later analysis assigned CDR3 sequences and most-parsimonious VDJ recombination scenarios with the TCRdist pipeline. In a later analysis, every TCR beta chain was defined by the combination of its CDR3 amino acid sequence and its V-gene family, and reads without a unique V-gene family were dropped. In a later analysis, 450 to 600 highly shared, low-generation-probability nucleotide sequences were removed to address suspected cross-contamination and a sequencing artifact. For each public chain, a later analysis derived a clonal expansion index from normalized ranks of inferred template counts within each repertoire. A later analysis computed generation probabilities with a VDJ recombination model fitted to out-of-frame rearrangements, and checked the results against IGoR. Hypergeometric tests were used in a later analysis to score TCR-TCR, TCR-HLA and TCR-CMV co-occurrence, with a repertoire-size bias correction applied to the TCR pairs. To estimate false discovery rates, a later analysis permuted the HLA or CMV assignments 20 times. In a later analysis, co-occurring TCRs were grouped with DBSCAN, and TCRdist sequence similarity was added when clustering was performed within HLA-allele-positive subsets. Repertoires with fewer than 30,000 or more than 120,000 public chains, plus five repertoires with anomalous nucleotide sharing, were excluded from co-occurrence clustering. The source is immuneACCESS, and TCRdb retained only in-frame sequences with V and J called. Part of the clones is not carried over; for the studies checked, unresolved V genes explain less than half of this, and the remainder is unexplained. V, J and clone size derive from that table, while D and trimming were established from the DNA sequence. For this sample there are around 170,000 clones; roughly 78% appear just once. The ten largest clones represent 0.69% of the sample.

For CDR1 and CDR2, the germline V gene lists SGDLS and YYNGEE. Taken from cysteine to phenylalanine, the CDR3 has 13 residues. Only the CDR3 DNA stays, 39 bases, in frame from base 1. The V and J ends are trimmed by 4 bases and 1 base, leaving 8 bases between them. This clone was seen ten or more times. Its specific antigen is unknown. No base quality values were provided; no much bigger clone lies one nucleotide off. Sequencing input: PBMCs. This sequence uses TRBV9 and TRBJ1-1, with an unclear D gene assignment. This receptor was obtained from a woman aged 40 to 50 in good health and CMV-seronegative. Here is the DNA: TGTGCCAGCAGCCCCCGACAGAACACTGAAGCTTTCTTT. Translated, this gives CASSPRQNTEAFF.